Given below is one T cell receptor (beta chain) in context. This clonotype has more than one count but fewer than ten. Its antigen remains undetermined. Base qualities were left out, and no much larger clone turns up one base away. Ficoll-Paque density gradient centrifugation was used to isolate PBMCs. This specimen belongs to a study of T-cell memory formation after mild COVID-19 (dated by TCRdb to the early 2020s). For context, the study as a whole: Most TCR sequence clusters were specific to one of the two donors. The cohort was made up of two young adult volunteers, one female and one male, who were previously healthy. Longitudinal TCRalpha and TCRbeta repertoire sequencing tracked T-cell clones expanding and contracting after mild COVID-19 in two donors. On the study overall, not on this receptor specifically: The detection of some responding clones in pre-infection memory suggests that pre-existing cross-reactive memory T cells joined the SARS-CoV-2 response. Clones that contracted from day 15 to 85 showed balanced CD4/CD8 phenotypes, whereas a second wave of clones that expanded from day 15 to 37 leaned towards CD4+. SARS-CoV-2 specificity of the second-wave clones peaking on day 37 was not confirmed. Contracting CD4+ clones were found mainly in CM and EM memory subsets, while CD8+ clones were enriched in EMRA. Only a couple of mild cases were covered by the study, and larger cohorts that include severe cases with pre-infection samples were considered necessary.

The reads were generated on an Illumina NovaSeq 6000. TCRalpha and TCRbeta cDNA libraries were built by 5'RACE with constant-segment primers, adding sample barcodes and unique molecular identifiers. RNA was extracted from every sample with Trizol reagent. Amplification of the libraries took two PCR steps, and the second step added a second sample barcode plus Illumina TruSeq adapters. Sequencing of libraries was performed on an Illumina NovaSeq with 2 x 150 bp paired-end reads. In the paper's pipeline: Demultiplexing of reads and collapsing into UMI-guided consensus sequences were performed with migec v1.2.7. Using mixcr v2.1.11, UMI consensuses were aligned to TRA and TRB V and J templates and then assembled into clonotypes. A clonotype was counted as expanded or contracted only if both edgeR and NoisET called the change significant, with noise models trained on biological replicates. edgeR calls used a false discovery rate-adjusted p below 0.01 and a log2 fold-change threshold of 1. PCA with hierarchical clustering of max-normalized trajectories of the 1000 most abundant clonotypes was used as exploratory dynamics analysis. The CD4 or CD8 phenotype of responding clones was assigned using the separately sequenced CD4+ and CD8+ repertoires. The raw public data were reprocessed by TCRdb itself: fastp quality trimming at Q25, MiXCR clonotype calling, in-frame beta chains only. Identical CDR3 proteins give one entry, which carries the most common genes and DNA. These V and J calls are TCRdb output, not the study's own analysis. The sample table contains about 430,000 distinct CDR3 sequences; only one count was recorded for more than 15% of them. Of the sample, about 22% is held by the ten largest clones.

What was sequenced was PBMCs or a T cell subset sorted from them (not recorded which). The TCR sequence derives from a man younger than 35 who had mild COVID-19 (a few samples of this study predate the infection). The sample titles of this study are shuffled in the database, so cell type and time point are left out; the donor was told from shared clones.

The nucleotide sequence reads as follows: TGTGCTAGTGGTTTGGTACTGGGCGGTCCCGGGGAGCTGTTTTTT. It codes for CASGLVLGGPGELFF. Recombination linked TRBV12-5 to TRBJ2-2, with the D gene not confidently named. Counted from cysteine to phenylalanine, this CDR3 has 15 amino acids. The read is trimmed to its CDR3 DNA, 45 bases read in frame from base 1. The germline V gene specifies LGHNT as CDR1 and FRNRAP as CDR2. V is shortened by 0 bases, J by 6 bases, and the region joining them spans 11 bases.